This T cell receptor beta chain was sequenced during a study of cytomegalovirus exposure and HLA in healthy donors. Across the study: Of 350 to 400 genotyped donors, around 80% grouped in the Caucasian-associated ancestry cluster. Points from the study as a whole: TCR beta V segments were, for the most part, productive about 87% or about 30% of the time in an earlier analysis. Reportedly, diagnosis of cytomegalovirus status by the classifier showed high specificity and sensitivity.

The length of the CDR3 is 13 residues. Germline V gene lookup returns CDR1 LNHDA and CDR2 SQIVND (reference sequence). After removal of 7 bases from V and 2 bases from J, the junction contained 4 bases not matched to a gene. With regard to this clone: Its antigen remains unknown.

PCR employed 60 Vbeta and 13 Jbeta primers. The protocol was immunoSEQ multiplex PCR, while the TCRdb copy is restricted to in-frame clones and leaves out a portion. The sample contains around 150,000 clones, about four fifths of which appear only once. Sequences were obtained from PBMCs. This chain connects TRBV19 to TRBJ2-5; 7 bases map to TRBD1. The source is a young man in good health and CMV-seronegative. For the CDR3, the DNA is TGTGCCAGTACGGGACAGCCTCAAGAGACCCAGTACTTC. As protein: CASTGQPQETQYF.